Presented here are 19 T cell receptor beta chains from one specimen sequenced in a study of T cells in Graves' hyperthyroidism and ophthalmopathy. Amplified TCR beta CDR3 regions came from RNA transcripts. In the first-round RT-PCR of the TCR CDR3, the HTBI primer set was used. Using its own MiXCR run on the multiplex PCR reads, TCRdb lists one record per CDR3 protein. This table has about 610,000 distinct CDR3 sequences, about 15% appearing once. The material sequenced was blood. The receptors here all came from a middle-aged woman with Graves' ophthalmopathy.

DNA for the CDR3: TGTGCCAGCGGTAAGGGGTCCAAAGAGACCCAGTACTTC. Translated: CASGKGSKETQYF. This rearrangement joins TRBV28 to TRBJ2-5; D possibly corresponds to TRBD1 (5 bases). CDR1 is MDHEN, CDR2 SYDVKM, per germline. The CDR3 is 13 amino acids. V was shortened by 8 bases and J by 3 bases, with 13 bases between the two germline ends.

In its sample, this clonotype was seen many times. V and J are TRBV5-5 and TRBJ2-7; no firm D call. With 0 bases removed from V and 4 bases from J, the gap between germline ends came to 8 bases. CDR1 and CDR2 from the germline V gene are SGHKS and YYEKEE (reference sequence). CDR3 length: 13 amino acids. Here the CDR3 reads CASSLVAAYEQYF. In DNA, the CDR3 is TGTGCCAGCAGCTTGGTTGCGGCTTACGAGCAGTACTTC.

This clonotype has at least ten counts. The chain uses TRBV7-2 and TRBJ2-7; D could derive from TRBD1 or TRBD2 (5 bases each). This CDR3 spans 15 amino acids. V dropped 5 bases and J dropped 4 bases, with 18 bases sitting between them. Looked up from germline, CDR1 is SGHTA and CDR2 is FQGNSA. CDR3 loop: CASSPRGNLGYEQYF. Here the CDR3 DNA reads TGTGCCAGCAGCCCTCGGGGCAACCTCGGTTACGAGCAGTACTTC.

This clonotype was seen at least ten times. The V and J genes are TRBV2 and TRBJ2-4; TRBD2 aligns across 11 bases. CDR3 length: 17 residues. V trimming: 4 bases; J trimming: 1 base; junction bases outside the gene matches: 6. Germline assignment: CDR1 SNHLY and CDR2 FYNNEI. CDR3 coding DNA: TGTGCCAGCAGTGTAGCGGGGGGGCCGCCGGCCAAAAACATTCAGTACTTC. This translates into CASSVAGGPPAKNIQYF.

Comment on this clonotype: This may stem from a read error, because a much larger clone lies one nucleotide away. V gene TRBV15 combines with J gene TRBJ2-7; 8 bases map to TRBD2. Germline-derived CDR1 and CDR2 are LNHNV and YYDKDF (reference sequence). J gave up 6 bases and V 0 bases, and 4 bases lay outside the gene matches. There are 14 residues in the CDR3. The CDR3 DNA reads as TGTGCCACCAGCAGAGAGTCTAGCGGGTGCGAGCAGTACTTC. Protein product: CATSRESSGCEQYF.

The V and J genes are TRBV4-1 and TRBJ2-2, with 8 bases matching TRBD2. The CDR3 covers 18 residues. V gave up 0 bases and J gave up 3 bases; unmatched junction bases: 9. Germline loops: CDR1 MGHRA, CDR2 YSYEKL. CDR3 DNA: TGCGCCAGCAGCCAAGATCTCAGTAGCGGGGCCGACACCGGGGAGCTGTTTTTT. This sequence encodes CASSQDLSSGADTGELFF.

CDR3 DNA sequence: TGTGCCAGCAGCTTGCGGGGGGGCCAGGGCGAGCAGTACTTC. Translation: CASSLRGGQGEQYF. The chain has TRBV5-5 and TRBJ2-7, with 8 bases matching TRBD2. The CDR3 extends over 14 amino acids. Germline loops: CDR1 SGHKS, CDR2 YYEKEE (reference sequence). V lost 1 base to trimming and J lost 6 bases; unmatched junction nucleotides: 6.

The V and J genes are TRBV3-1 and TRBJ1-1; TRBD1 agrees at 7 bases. V was clipped by 1 base and J by 0 bases; unmatched bases: 2. CDR3 length: 15 residues. The germline V gene has CDR1 LGHDT and CDR2 YNNKEL (reference sequence). CDR3: CASSQAGQMNTEAFF. As DNA, the CDR3 is TGTGCCAGCAGCCAAGCGGGACAGATGAACACTGAAGCTTTCTTT.

This clonotype was counted ten times or more. This rearrangement joins TRBV29-1 to TRBJ2-7; TRBD1 agrees at 10 bases. CDR3 length equals 15 residues. Germline CDR1 and CDR2: SQVTM and ANQGSEA. The V segment lost 0 bases and the J segment 2 bases; nucleotides outside the gene matches: 4. Here the CDR3 reads CSVEDMDRGTYEQYF. DNA of the CDR3: TGCAGCGTTGAAGATATGGACAGGGGGACCTACGAGCAGTACTTC.

This clonotype showed up many times. CDR3 sequence (DNA): TGTGCCAGCAGTCGAGTGGGGCTCTGGCCCCAGCATTTT. Translated, it gives CASSRVGLWPQHF. V usage is TRBV6-2 or TRBV6-3 and J usage is TRBJ1-5; D might be TRBD1 (5 bases). V shed 5 bases and J shed 9 bases, with 14 bases lying between them. Germline CDR1 reads MNHEY; CDR2 reads SVGEGT. CDR3 length equals 13 residues.

This clonotype was detected many times. At one of its ends the junction is not consistent with the germline gene, which may arise from a read error. The chain recombines TRBV2 with TRBJ2-3, with 9 nucleotides matching TRBD2. The CDR3 runs 12 residues. The germline V gene has CDR1 SNHLY and CDR2 FYNNEI. CDR3 nucleotide sequence: TGTGCCAGCAGTGAAATGGGCGGGAGGGCGGAGTTT. Protein sequence: CASSEMGGRAEF.

The genes are TRBV6-1 and TRBJ1-1; the match to TRBD1 covers 8 bases. Trimming cost V 6 bases and J 10 bases; bases outside gene matches: 13. Germline values: CDR1 MNHNS, CDR2 SASEGT. The CDR3 contains 14 residues. CDR3 DNA: TGTGCCAGCAGACCCCGCGACAGGGGTTTGGTAGCTTTCTTT. Its translation: CASRPRDRGLVAFF.

In its sample, this clonotype was seen many times. The chain links TRBV20-1 to TRBJ2-5; the D gene is possibly TRBD1 (5 bases). The CDR3 is 15 residues long. Between the trimmed V and J ends, which lost 2 bases and 1 base, there was a span of 14 bases. Germline V gene lookup returns CDR1 DFQATT and CDR2 SNEGSKA (reference sequence). The CDR3 nucleotides are TGCAGTGCTAGAAACCCTATGGGGCTCCAAGAGACCCAGTACTTC. It translates to CSARNPMGLQETQYF.

The V gene is TRBV20-1, the J gene TRBJ2-5; no clear D gene. V lost 0 bases, J lost 1 base, and 9 bases lay in between. The CDR3 length is 14 residues. Germline lookup yields CDR1 DFQATT and CDR2 SNEGSKA (reference sequence). The CDR3 protein is CSARDPLSQETQYF. CDR3 nucleotide sequence: TGCAGTGCTAGAGACCCGCTTTCCCAAGAGACCCAGTACTTC.

V gene TRBV15 combines with J gene TRBJ2-7; D possibly corresponds to TRBD1 (5 bases). The CDR3 runs 13 residues. Trimming removed 4 bases at V and 2 bases at J, with 9 bases between. From germline, CDR1 is LNHNV and CDR2 YYDKDF (reference sequence). As DNA, the CDR3 is TGTGCCACCAGCAAGGAGACAGCCTACGAGCAGTACTTC. Translation: CATSKETAYEQYF.

This clonotype showed up many times. The chain uses TRBV28 and TRBJ2-7; D is perhaps TRBD1 or TRBD2 (6 bases each). CDR1 and CDR2 from the germline V gene are MDHEN and SYDVKM. The CDR3 extends over 15 amino acids. The germline V and J ends were trimmed by 5 bases and 0 bases, with 14 bases remaining between them. The CDR3 region has the DNA TGTGCCAGCAGTCGGGGACACGGGAGCTCCTACGAGCAGTACTTC. Residues: CASSRGHGSSYEQYF. Combining the CDR3 with reference TRBV28 and TRBJ2-7 gives the whole variable domain DVKVTQSSRYLVKRTGEKVFLECVQDMDHENMFWYRQDPGLGLRLIYFSYDVKMKEKGDIPEGYSVSREKKERFSLILESASTNQTSMYLCASSRGHGSSYEQYFGPGTRLTVT.

Ten or more counts support this clonotype. DNA of the CDR3: TGTGCCAGTAGTATTAAACTAGGGCGAGGCACTGAAGCTTTCTTT. Protein sequence: CASSIKLGRGTEAFF. This rearrangement joins TRBV19 to TRBJ1-1; no clear D gene. The CDR3 has 15 residues. Per the germline V gene, CDR1 is LNHDA and CDR2 is SQIVND (reference sequence). V dropped 3 bases and J dropped 4 bases, with 15 bases sitting between them.

At least ten counts were recorded for this clonotype. The chain joins TRBV20-1 to TRBJ2-5; perhaps TRBD2 as D (6 bases). Germline V gives CDR1 DFQATT, CDR2 SNEGSKA (reference sequence). V shed 6 bases and J shed 6 bases, with 23 bases lying between them. The CDR3 consists of 15 residues. DNA of the CDR3: TGCAGTGCCAAAGGGACTTCCCCTTCTCGGCAGACCCAGTACTTC. It codes for CSAKGTSPSRQTQYF.

In this sample, this clonotype turned up many times. The chain uses TRBV7-3 and TRBJ2-5; tentative D call: TRBD2 (6 bases). CDR1 and CDR2 from the germline V gene are SGHTA and FQGTGA. Deletions cut 5 bases from V and 3 bases from J, with 10 bases between. CDR3 size: 13 residues. In DNA form, the CDR3 reads TGTGCCAGCAGCGTCGGGGGTAAAGAGACCCAGTACTTC. The encoded protein is CASSVGGKETQYF.